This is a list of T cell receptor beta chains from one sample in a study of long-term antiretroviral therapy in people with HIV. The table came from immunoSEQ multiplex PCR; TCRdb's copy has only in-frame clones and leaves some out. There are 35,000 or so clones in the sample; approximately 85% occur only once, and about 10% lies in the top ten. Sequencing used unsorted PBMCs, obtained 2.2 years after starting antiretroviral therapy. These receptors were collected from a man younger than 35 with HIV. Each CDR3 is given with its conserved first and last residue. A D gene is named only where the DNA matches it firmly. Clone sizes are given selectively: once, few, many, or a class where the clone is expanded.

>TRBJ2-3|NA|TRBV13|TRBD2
TGTGCCAGCAGCTTGGTAGCGGGGGGCACAGATACGCAGTATTTT
CASSLVAGGTDTQYF
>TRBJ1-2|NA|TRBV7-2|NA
TGTGCCAGCAGTTATCAAATAGGGTATGGCTACACCTTC
CASSYQIGYGYTF
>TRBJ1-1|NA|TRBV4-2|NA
TGTGCCAGCAGCCAAGATAGCTTGGGCCTGGACACTGAAGCTTTCTTT
CASSQDSLGLDTEAFF
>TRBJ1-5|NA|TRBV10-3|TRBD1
TGTGCCATCAGTGAGTCGAGGAGGGACAGCCCGCATCAGCCCCAGCATTTT
CAISESRRDSPHQPQHF
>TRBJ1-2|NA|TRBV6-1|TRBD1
TGTGCCAGCAGTCCACAGGGGGATCGGGATGGGGGCTACACCTTC
CASSPQGDRDGGYTF
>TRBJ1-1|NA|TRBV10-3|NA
TGTGCCATCAGTGAAGGGGAAATGAACACTGAAGCTTTCTTT
CAISEGEMNTEAFF
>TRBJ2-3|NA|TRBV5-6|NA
TGTGCCAGCAGCTTGGTGGGGTGGGGCACAGATACGCAGTATTTT
CASSLVGWGTDTQYF
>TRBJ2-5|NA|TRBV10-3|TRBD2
TGTGCCATCAGTGATTCCCCAGGACTAGCGGGGGTGTATGAGACCCAGTACTTC
CAISDSPGLAGVYETQYF
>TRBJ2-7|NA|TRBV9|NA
TGTGCCAGCAGCGTAGTTGGACGAGGGGGGGAGCAGTACTTC
CASSVVGRGGEQYF
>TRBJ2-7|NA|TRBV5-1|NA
TGCGCCAGCAGCTTTTCGGCAGTCTCCTACGAGCAGTACTTC
CASSFSAVSYEQYF
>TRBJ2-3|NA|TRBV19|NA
TGTGCCAGTCCCCGGGGAGATACGCAGTATTTT
CASPRGDTQYF
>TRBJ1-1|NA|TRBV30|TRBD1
TGTGCCTGGGGTATCGGACAGGGTAACACTGAAGCTTTCTTT
CAWGIGQGNTEAFF
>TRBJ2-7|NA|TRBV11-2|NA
TGTGCCAGCAGCTTAGATCTCTCGGCAAGGTCCTACGAGCAGTACTTC
CASSLDLSARSYEQYF
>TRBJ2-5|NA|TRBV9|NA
TGTGCCAGCAGCTCGGGACAAGTCCAAGAGACCCAGTACTTC
CASSSGQVQETQYF
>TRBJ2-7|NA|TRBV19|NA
TGTGCCAGTAGTATCCGTCTCTTTTGGCGCGAGCAGTACTTC
CASSIRLFWREQYF
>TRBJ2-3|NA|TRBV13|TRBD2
TGTGCCAGCAGCTTGGGTTTAGCGGGAGGGGCCACAGATACGCAGTATTTT
CASSLGLAGGATDTQYF
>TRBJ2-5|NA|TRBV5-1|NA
TGCGCCAGCAGCTTGTTTGGGGGGGAGACCCAGTACTTC
CASSLFGGETQYF
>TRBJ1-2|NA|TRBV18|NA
TGTGCCAGCTCACCAAATACAGGGTATGGAGATGGCTACACCTTC
CASSPNTGYGDGYTF
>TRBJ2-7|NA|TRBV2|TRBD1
TGTGCCAGCAGTCGGGACAGATACGAGCAGTACTTC
CASSRDRYEQYF
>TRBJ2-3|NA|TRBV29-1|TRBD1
TGCAGCGTTGAAGCCCCGGGACAGGGAGCGGATACGCAGTATTTT
CSVEAPGQGADTQYF
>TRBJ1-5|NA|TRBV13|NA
TGTGCCAGCAGCTTAGGAAGGGGCGTCCAGCCCCAGCATTTT
CASSLGRGVQPQHF
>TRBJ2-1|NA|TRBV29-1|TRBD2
TGCAGCGCGGGGGGGTACGAGCAGTTCTTC
CSAGGYEQFF
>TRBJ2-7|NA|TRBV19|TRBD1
TGTGCCAGTAGTATAGGGGACAGCCCCTACGAGCAGTACTTC
CASSIGDSPYEQYF
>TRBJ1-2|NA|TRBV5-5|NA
TGTGCCAGCAGCAACCCCCGGGTAGACGGCTACACCTTC
CASSNPRVDGYTF
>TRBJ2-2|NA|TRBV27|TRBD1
TGTGCCAGCAGTTGGTGGACAGGGGGCACCGGGGAGCTGTTTTTT
CASSWWTGGTGELFF
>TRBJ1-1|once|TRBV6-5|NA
TGTGCCAGCAGTTCCCTACCGTCTATGAACACTGAAGCTTTCTTT
CASSSLPSMNTEAFF